The next 18 T cell receptor beta chains were all read from a single sample in a study of PD-1 blockade in classical Hodgkin lymphoma. Using immunoSEQ multiplex PCR, the repertoire was profiled, and TCRdb retains in-frame clones only, with some absent. The sample has roughly 13,000 clones; 80% are singletons. Every patient had relapsed following autologous stem cell transplantation, and cohorts differed in brentuximab vedotin exposure. The source was peripheral blood mononuclear cells (PBMCs), collected at baseline. Receptor source: a human donor with classical Hodgkin lymphoma.

The chain uses TRBV10-3 and TRBJ2-7; D may match TRBD1 or TRBD2 (5 bases each). The CDR3 runs to 13 residues. CDR1 is ENHRY, CDR2 SYGVKD, per germline. V lost 3 bases and J lost 4, with 10 bases in between. CDR3 sequence (DNA): TGTGCCATCAGTGAAGGGACCCCTTACGAGCAGTACTTC. Amino acid sequence: CAISEGTPYEQYF.

The chain joins TRBV9 to TRBJ1-5; D gene uncertain. The length of the CDR3 is 15 residues. The germline V and J ends were trimmed by 0 bases and 2 bases, with 9 bases remaining between them. The germline CDR1 and CDR2 sequences are SGDLS and YYNGEE. The CDR3 reads CASSVGGGGNQPQHF. The CDR3 DNA reads as TGTGCCAGCAGCGTAGGCGGCGGGGGCAATCAGCCCCAGCATTTT. Full variable domain (rest looked up from reference TRBV9 and TRBJ1-5): DSGVTQTPKHLITATGQRVTLRCSPRSGDLSVYWYQQSLDQGLQFLIQYYNGEERAKGNILERFSAQQFPDLHSELNLSSLELGDSALYFCASSVGGGGNQPQHFGDGTRLSIL.

The V gene is TRBV28, the J gene TRBJ2-6; D gene uncertain. The CDR3 spans 18 residues. Trimming pared 5 bases from V and 0 bases from J, leaving 17 bases between. The germline CDR1 and CDR2 sequences are MDHEN and SYDVKM. CDR3 residues: CASSPPALPVSGANVLTF. The CDR3 bases are TGTGCCAGCAGTCCCCCAGCGTTGCCGGTCTCTGGGGCCAACGTCCTGACTTTC.

The J gene is TRBJ2-5, the V gene TRBV9; 8 bases align to TRBD1. V shed 0 bases, J shed 3 bases, and the junction held 4 bases outside the gene matches. This CDR3 comprises 15 residues. From germline, CDR1 is SGDLS and CDR2 YYNGEE. This chain's CDR3 is CASSVGGTGEETQYF. CDR3 DNA: TGTGCCAGCAGCGTAGGCGGGACAGGAGAAGAGACCCAGTACTTC.

In regard to this clone: The identical CDR3 is also encoded by other nucleotide sequences in the sample. The CDR3 nucleotides are TGTGCCATCAGTGAGTCAAGGGGAGACGAGCAGTACTTC. This translates into CAISESRGDEQYF. This chain uses TRBV10-3 with TRBJ2-7; D assignment may be TRBD1 or TRBD2 (5 bases each). CDR1 ENHRY and CDR2 SYGVKD come from the germline V gene. The CDR3 has 13 amino acids. The germline V and J ends were trimmed by 0 bases and 5 bases, with 8 bases remaining between them.

J is TRBJ2-1 and V is TRBV19, with unresolved D. Germline CDR1 LNHDA, CDR2 SQIVND (reference sequence). The CDR3 extends over 16 amino acids. The V and J ends lost 0 bases and 4 bases respectively, with 13 bases between them. This CDR3 is CASSIDLGFMYNEQFF. In DNA, the CDR3 is TGTGCCAGTAGTATAGATCTGGGTTTCATGTACAATGAGCAGTTCTTC.

The chain employs TRBV18 and TRBJ2-3; 9 bases line up with TRBD2. This CDR3 has 16 amino acids. Germline V gene sequence: CDR1 KGHSH, CDR2 LQKENI. V trimming: 4 bases; J trimming: 2 bases; junction bases outside the gene matches: 7. CDR3 nucleotide sequence: TGTGCCAGCTCACTGACTAGCGGAATTCACACAGATACGCAGTATTTT. Its translation is CASSLTSGIHTDTQYF.

The rearrangement joins TRBV19 to TRBJ2-5; D remains ambiguous. Germline V gene lookup returns CDR1 LNHDA and CDR2 SQIVND (reference sequence). Deletions cut 4 bases from V and 1 base from J, with 10 bases between. This CDR3 comprises 14 residues. The CDR3 DNA sequence: TGTGCCAGTAGTAAGCTGGGCCGCCAAGAGACCCAGTACTTC. As protein: CASSKLGRQETQYF.

This clone appeared a few times. V gene TRBV9 combines with J gene TRBJ1-1, with D perhaps matching TRBD1 (6 bases). CDR3 length equals 13 residues. Germline V CDR1 and CDR2: SGDLS, YYNGEE. V gave up 4 bases and J gave up 4 bases, with 11 bases separating them. The CDR3 nucleotides are TGTGCCAGCAGCCCCGGGACAAGCACTGAAGCTTTCTTT. The encoded protein is CASSPGTSTEAFF.

The chain combines TRBV30 with TRBJ1-1; no clear D. Germline CDR1 reads GTSNPN; CDR2 reads SVGIG (reference sequence). Between the trimmed V and J ends, which lost 2 bases and 8 bases, there was a span of 9 bases. This CDR3 has 11 amino acids. The CDR3 DNA follows: TGTGCCTGGAGTTATTTAATGGAAGCTTTCTTT. This sequence encodes CAWSYLMEAFF.

In this sample, this clone turned up once. The rearrangement uses TRBV10-2 and TRBJ2-7; either TRBD1 or TRBD2 may fit D (5 bases each). V was shortened by 6 bases and J by 6 bases, with 15 bases between the two germline ends. CDR1 and CDR2 from the germline V gene are WSHSY and SAAADI. CDR3 length: 13 residues. CDR3 sequence: CASREKGRLEQYF. The DNA for the CDR3 is TGCGCCAGCAGGGAGAAGGGGAGACTCGAGCAGTACTTC.

This rearrangement joins TRBV7-9 to TRBJ2-5, with a weak D call TRBD1 (5 bases). V was pared by 3 bases and J by 1 base, with 12 bases between. Germline V lookup: CDR1 SEHNR, CDR2 FQNEAQ (reference sequence). CDR3 length equals 15 residues. The DNA for the CDR3 is TGTGCCAGCAGCTTCACTCTCAGGGCCCAAGAGACCCAGTACTTC. Its protein is CASSFTLRAQETQYF.

The J gene is TRBJ2-6, the V gene TRBV18; 9 positions agree with TRBD1. This CDR3 is built from 17 residues. CDR1 is KGHSH, CDR2 LQKENI, per germline. V lost 2 bases, J lost 2 bases, and 4 bases stayed unmatched. Written as DNA, the CDR3 is TGTGCCAGCTCACCAACCGGGACAGGGACTGGGGCCAACGTCCTGACTTTC. It yields the protein CASSPTGTGTGANVLTF.

The chain links TRBV27 to TRBJ2-7, with D perhaps matching TRBD1 (5 bases). Trimming removed 5 bases at V and 3 bases at J, with 11 bases between. The CDR3 is 13 amino acids. CDR1 and CDR2 from the germline V gene are MNHEY and SMNVEV (reference sequence). The CDR3: CASSLGHRYEQYF. The CDR3 coding sequence is TGTGCCAGCAGTCTAGGACATCGCTACGAGCAGTACTTC.

The chain links TRBV7-2 to TRBJ2-1; 7 nucleotides agree with TRBD2. This CDR3 contains 16 residues. Germline CDR1 is SGHTA and CDR2 is FQGNSA. The J segment lost 5 bases and the V segment lost 0 bases, leaving 7 bases of the junction unmatched. The CDR3 bases are TGTGCCAGCAGCTTAGCTTGGACTAGAGGAAACAATGAGCAGTTCTTC. Its protein product is CASSLAWTRGNNEQFF. Filled out from reference TRBV7-2 and TRBJ2-1, the complete variable domain reads GAGVSQSPSNKVTEKGKDVELRCDPISGHTALYWYRQSLGQGLEFLIYFQGNSAPDKSGLPSDRFSAERTGGSVSTLTIQRTQQEDSAVYLCASSLAWTRGNNEQFFGPGTRLTVL.

The chain links TRBV29-1 to TRBJ2-1; 10 nucleotides agree with TRBD2. The CDR3 runs 14 residues. V was clipped by 7 bases and J by 7 bases; unmatched bases: 10. Germline-derived CDR1 and CDR2 are SQVTM and ANQGSEA. In nucleotides, the CDR3 is TGCAGCGCAGCGGGGGGGGCTACAGGGAATGAGCAGTTCTTC. This codes for CSAAGGATGNEQFF.

The table lists this clone with a few counts. The chain employs TRBV9 and TRBJ2-2; a possible D gene is TRBD1 (5 bases). CDR1 SGDLS and CDR2 YYNGEE come from the germline V gene. CDR3 length: 15 residues. V gave up 1 base and J gave up 0 bases, with 7 bases separating them. The CDR3 loop is CASSVQGTNTGELFF. For the CDR3, the DNA is TGTGCCAGCAGCGTACAGGGCACGAACACCGGGGAGCTGTTTTTT.

This clone was observed a handful of times. The chain recombines TRBV6-1 with TRBJ1-4, with a possible D match to TRBD1 (5 bases). The germline gives CDR1 MNHNS, CDR2 SASEGT. This CDR3 has 15 amino acids. Trimming pared 4 bases from V and 8 bases from J, leaving 17 bases between. CDR3 sequence (DNA): TGTGCCAGCAGTGTGATCCGGGACGCCTGGGAAAAACTGTTTTTT. Translated, it gives CASSVIRDAWEKLFF.